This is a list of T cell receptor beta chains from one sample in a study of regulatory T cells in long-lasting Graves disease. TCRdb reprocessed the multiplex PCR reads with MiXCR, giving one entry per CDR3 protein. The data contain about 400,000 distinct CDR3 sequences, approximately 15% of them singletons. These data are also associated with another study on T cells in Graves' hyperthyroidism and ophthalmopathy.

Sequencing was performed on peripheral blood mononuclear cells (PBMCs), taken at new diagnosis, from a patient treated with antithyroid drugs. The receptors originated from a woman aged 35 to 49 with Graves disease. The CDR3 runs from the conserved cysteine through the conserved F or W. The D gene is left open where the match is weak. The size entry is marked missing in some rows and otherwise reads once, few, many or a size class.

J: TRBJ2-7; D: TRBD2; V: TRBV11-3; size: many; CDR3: CASSPASGTYEQYF; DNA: TGTGCCAGCAGCCCTGCCAGCGGGACGTACGAGCAGTACTTC
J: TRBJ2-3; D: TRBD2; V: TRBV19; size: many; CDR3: CASSTSDLTDTQYF; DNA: TGTGCCAGCTCCACTAGCGACCTCACAGATACGCAGTATTTT
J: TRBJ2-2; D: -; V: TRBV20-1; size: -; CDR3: CSAPKAMSGTGELFF; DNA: TGCAGTGCCCCAAAGGCGATGTCGGGCACCGGGGAGCTGTTTTTT
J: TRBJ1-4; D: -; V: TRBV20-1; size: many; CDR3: CSARVLNEKLFF; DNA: TGCAGTGCTAGAGTATTGAATGAAAAACTGTTTTTT
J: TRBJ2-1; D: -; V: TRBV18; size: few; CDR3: CASSSNSYNEQFF; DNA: TGTGCCAGCTCATCCAACTCCTACAATGAGCAGTTCTTC
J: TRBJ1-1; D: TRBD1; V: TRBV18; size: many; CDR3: CASSPLGQGLGNTEAFF; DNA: TGTGCCAGCTCACCTCTCGGACAGGGGTTAGGGAACACTGAAGCTTTCTTT
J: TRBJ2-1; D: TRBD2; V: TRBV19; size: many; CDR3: CASSTRTSGSLDEQFF; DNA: TGTGCCAGTAGTACCAGGACTAGCGGGAGTCTGGATGAGCAGTTCTTC
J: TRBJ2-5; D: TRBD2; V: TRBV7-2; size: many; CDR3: CASSLALAGETQYF; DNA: TGTGCCAGCAGCTTAGCACTAGCGGGAGAGACCCAGTACTTC
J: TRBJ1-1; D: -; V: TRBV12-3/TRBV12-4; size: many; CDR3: CASRTTGSITEAFF; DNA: TGTGCCAGCAGAACGACAGGTTCGATCACTGAAGCTTTCTTT
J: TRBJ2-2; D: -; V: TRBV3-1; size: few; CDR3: CASSLRRSAAAGELFF; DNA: TGTGCCAGCAGCCTCCGGCGGTCAGCGGCCGCCGGGGAGCTGTTTTTT
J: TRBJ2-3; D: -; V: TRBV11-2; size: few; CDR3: CASSPTAGGADTQYF; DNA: TGTGCCAGCAGCCCCACAGCTGGAGGGGCAGATACGCAGTATTTT
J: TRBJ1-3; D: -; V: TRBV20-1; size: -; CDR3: CSASDRTGSGNTIYF; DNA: TGCAGTGCTAGTGATAGGACGGGCTCTGGAAACACCATATATTTT
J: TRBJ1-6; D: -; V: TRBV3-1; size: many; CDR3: CASSRSDAPLHF; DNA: TGTGCCAGCAGCCGTAGCGATGCACCCCTCCACTTT
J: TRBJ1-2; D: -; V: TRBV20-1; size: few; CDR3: CSASQRVDGYTF; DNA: TGCAGTGCTAGTCAAAGGGTTGATGGCTACACCTTC
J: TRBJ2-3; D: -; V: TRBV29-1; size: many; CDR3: CSVLVGGTGTDTQYF; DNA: TGCAGCGTTTTGGTGGGAGGAACGGGCACAGATACGCAGTATTTT
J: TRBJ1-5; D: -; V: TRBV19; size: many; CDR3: CASSETGQSNQPQHF; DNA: TGTGCCAGTAGTGAAACCGGGCAGAGCAATCAGCCCCAGCATTTT
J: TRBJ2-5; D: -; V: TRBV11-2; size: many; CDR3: CASSFRISEGGETQYF; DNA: TGTGCCAGCAGCTTTAGGATCTCCGAAGGTGGAGAGACCCAGTACTTC
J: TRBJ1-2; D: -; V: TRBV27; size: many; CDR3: CASSGGAQWLGGYTF; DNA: TGTGCCAGCAGTGGGGGGGCGCAGTGGCTCGGTGGCTACACCTTC
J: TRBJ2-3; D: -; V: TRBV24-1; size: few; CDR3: CATSDFRLGDTQYF; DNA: TGTGCCACCAGTGATTTCAGACTCGGAGATACGCAGTATTTT
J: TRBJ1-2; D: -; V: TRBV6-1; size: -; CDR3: CASSDGSYGYTF; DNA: TGTGCCAGCAGTGACGGGAGCTATGGCTACACCTTC
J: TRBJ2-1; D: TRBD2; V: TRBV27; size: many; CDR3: CASSLLWTSGYNEQFF; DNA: TGTGCCAGCAGTTTATTATGGACTAGCGGCTACAATGAGCAGTTCTTC
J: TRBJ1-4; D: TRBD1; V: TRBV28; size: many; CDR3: CASKLGGQGGFSLEKLFF; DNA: TGTGCCAGCAAGTTGGGGGGACAGGGCGGCTTCAGTCTTGAAAAACTGTTTTTT
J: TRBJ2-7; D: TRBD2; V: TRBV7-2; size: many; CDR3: CASSLLTSGKSYEQYF; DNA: TGTGCCAGCAGCTTGCTGACTAGCGGGAAGAGCTACGAGCAGTACTTC
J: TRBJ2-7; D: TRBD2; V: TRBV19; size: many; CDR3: CASSIVSDGAGGTYEQYF; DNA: TGTGCCAGTAGTATAGTATCCGACGGTGCGGGAGGAACCTACGAGCAGTACTTC
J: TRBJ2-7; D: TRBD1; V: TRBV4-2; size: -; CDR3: CASSLRDRGPEQYF; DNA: TGTGCCAGCAGCCTACGGGACAGGGGTCCCGAGCAGTACTTC